What follows describes a single T cell receptor beta chain. CDR3 length equals 14 residues. Looked up from germline, CDR1 is SGHNT and CDR2 is YYREEE (reference sequence). V shed 5 bases and J 4 bases; nucleotides not matched to a gene: 3. As processed by the authors: Estimated nucleated cell counts came from reference gene primer amplification. Assay used: immunoSEQ multiplex PCR; TCRdb lists only in-frame clones, some missing. For V, J and clone size, that table is used; D and trimming come from the DNA. The table shows just under 50,000 clones, with 70% to 85% occurring only once. The record originates from a study of blood T cell repertoires in COVID-19. Study as a whole: PBMCs, B-cell-depleted T cells, or T cells were the source of the cDNA or gDNA that made up the material.

This clonotype was obtained from an older man with acute or convalescent COVID-19. The material sequenced was peripheral blood. The chain recombines TRBV5-4 with TRBJ2-2; 9 bases map to TRBD1. Here the CDR3 reads CASRGQGRTGELFF. For the CDR3, the DNA is TGTGCCAGCAGAGGACAGGGGCGCACCGGGGAGCTGTTTTTT.